This TCR beta chain was observed in a study of CD8 T cells in Susac syndrome. When the RNA was reverse transcribed, random hexamers were used with an input of about 0.5 to 1 ug. TCRdb analysed the immunoSEQ multiplex PCR reads with MiXCR anew, one entry per CDR3 protein. Here the sample spans about 400,000 distinct CDR3 sequences, roughly 85% being singletons. J gave up 16 bases and V 0 bases, and 16 bases lay outside the gene matches. The germline gives CDR1 SEHNR, CDR2 FQNEAQ (reference sequence). This CDR3 has 16 residues. The receptor's source is a human donor with multiple sclerosis. The source material was CD8+ T cells from PBMCs. The V gene is TRBV7-9, the J gene TRBJ2-2; 8 bases match TRBD2. As DNA, the CDR3 is TGTGCCAGCAGCTTAGCTCGTCTAGCGGGCCCGGAGTATCAGTTTTTT. This codes for CASSLARLAGPEYQFF.